These 9 T cell receptor beta chains were sequenced from one sample in a study of T cell responses to AZD1222 COVID-19 vaccine. Only in-frame clones appear in the TCRdb table, and some are missing; sequencing was by immunoSEQ multiplex PCR. The profile covers 100,000 to 110,000 clones, with around nine tenths appearing a single time and more than 15% taken by the ten largest. The sequencing here drew on peripheral blood, taken on day 0 of AZD1222 vaccination. Receptor source: an adult in good health.

This clone was seen only once. The chain carries TRBV4-2 and TRBJ2-7, with unresolved D. The CDR3 loop spans 13 amino acids. Germline V gene lookup returns CDR1 LGHNA and CDR2 YNFKEQ. V gave up 0 bases and J gave up 7 bases, with 10 bases separating them. Written as DNA, the CDR3 is TGTGCCAGCAGCCAAGACGACTCGAGGGAGCAGTACTTC. The encoded protein is CASSQDDSREQYF.

CDR3 nucleotides: TGTGCCAGCAGCTTTATAGGGTTGAGTTCAGGCTACGAGCAGTACTTC. This translates into CASSFIGLSSGYEQYF. This chain links TRBV5-6 with TRBJ2-7, with unresolved D. Between the trimmed V and J ends, which lost 2 bases and 3 bases, there was a span of 18 bases. In germline, CDR1 is SGHDT, CDR2 YYEEEE. The CDR3 spans 16 residues.

V usage is TRBV5-6 and J usage is TRBJ1-2; D ambiguous. The CDR3 covers 12 residues. Trimming took 0 bases from V and 8 from J, leaving 8 bases between them. The germline V gene encodes CDR1 SGHDT and CDR2 YYEEEE. The CDR3 is CASSLALGGYTF. The CDR3 coding sequence is TGTGCCAGCAGCTTGGCCCTAGGGGGCTACACCTTC.

The chain couples TRBV25-1 to TRBJ2-3; TRBD2 is a possible D gene (5 bases). Germline V gives CDR1 MGHDK, CDR2 SYGVNS. There are 14 residues in the CDR3. Trimming removed 5 bases at V and 6 bases at J, with 15 bases between. In DNA, the CDR3 is TGTGCCAGCAGTCTCCCCTATTTAGCGGATACGCAGTATTTT. Protein sequence: CASSLPYLADTQYF. Full variable domain (missing parts from reference TRBV25-1 and TRBJ2-3): EADIYQTPRYLVIGTGKKITLECSQTMGHDKMYWYQQDPGMELHLIHYSYGVNSTEKGDLSSESTVSRIRTEHFPLTLESARPSHTSQYLCASSLPYLADTQYFGPGTRLTVL.

The chain combines TRBV6-1 with TRBJ2-7; D not certain. The germline V and J ends were trimmed by 3 bases and 5 bases, with 8 bases remaining between them. CDR3 size: 12 residues. Germline V CDR1 and CDR2: MNHNS, SASEGT. The CDR3 DNA reads as TGTGCCAGCAGTGACGGTTTCGACGAGCAGTACTTC. Translation gives CASSDGFDEQYF.

This clone is classed as medium-sized. The chain couples TRBV21-1 to TRBJ2-2; TRBD2 is the table's D call, not checked against the DNA. TRBV21-1 is an annotated pseudogene. This CDR3 spans 13 amino acids. The CDR3 loop reads CASSKTSAGELFF. CDR3 bases: TGTGCCAGCAGCAAAACTAGCGCCGGGGAGCTGTTTTTT.

The V and J genes are TRBV6-4 and TRBJ2-3; 9 bases fit TRBD2. Germline assignment: CDR1 MRHNA and CDR2 SNTAGT. Trimming took 5 bases from V and 6 from J; bases not matched to a gene: 9. The CDR3 contains 15 residues. In DNA form, the CDR3 reads TGTGCCAGCAGTACTTCTAGCGGGGCCAGCGATACGCAGTATTTT. Protein sequence: CASSTSSGASDTQYF.

This clone was seen once. The J gene is TRBJ2-2, the V gene TRBV4-1; 8 nucleotides agree with TRBD2. CDR1 MGHRA and CDR2 YSYEKL come from the germline V gene. The CDR3 has 16 amino acids. V dropped 2 bases and J dropped 4; count of bases not matched to a gene: 6. The DNA for the CDR3 is TGCGCCAGCAGCCAAAGTGAGCTAGCGGGCACCGGGGAGCTGTTTTTT. Its translation is CASSQSELAGTGELFF.

The rearrangement links TRBV5-5 to TRBJ1-3, with D possibly being TRBD1 (5 bases). CDR3 length equals 17 residues. V was cut by 0 bases and J by 0 bases, with 13 bases left in between. Germline V gives CDR1 SGHKS, CDR2 YYEKEE (reference sequence). CDR3 DNA: TGTGCCAGCAGCTTGGGGCCGTCGGGGGGCTCTGGAAACACCATATATTTT. This codes for CASSLGPSGGSGNTIYF. Full variable domain (rest looked up from reference TRBV5-5 and TRBJ1-3): DAGVTQSPTHLIKTRGQQVTLRCSPISGHKSVSWYQQVLGQGPQFIFQYYEKEERGRGNFPDRFSARQFPNYSSELNVNALLLGDSALYLCASSLGPSGGSGNTIYFGEGSWLTVV.